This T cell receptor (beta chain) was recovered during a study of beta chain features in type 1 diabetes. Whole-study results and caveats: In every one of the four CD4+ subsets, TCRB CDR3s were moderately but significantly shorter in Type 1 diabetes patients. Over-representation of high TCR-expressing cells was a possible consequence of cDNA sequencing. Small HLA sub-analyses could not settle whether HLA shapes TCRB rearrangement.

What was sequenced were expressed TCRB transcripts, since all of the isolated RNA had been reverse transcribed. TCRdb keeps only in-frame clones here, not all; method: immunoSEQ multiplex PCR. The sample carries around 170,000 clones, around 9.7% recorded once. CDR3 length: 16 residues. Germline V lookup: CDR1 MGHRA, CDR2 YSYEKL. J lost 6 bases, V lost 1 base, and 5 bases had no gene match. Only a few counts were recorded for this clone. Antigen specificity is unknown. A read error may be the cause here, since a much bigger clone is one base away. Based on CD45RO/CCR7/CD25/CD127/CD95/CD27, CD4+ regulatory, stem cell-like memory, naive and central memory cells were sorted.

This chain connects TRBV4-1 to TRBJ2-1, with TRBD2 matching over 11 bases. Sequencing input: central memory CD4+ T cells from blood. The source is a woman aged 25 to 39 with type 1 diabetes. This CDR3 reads CASSQGRLAGTNEQFF. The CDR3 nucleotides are TGCGCCAGCAGCCAAGGACGACTAGCGGGGACCAATGAGCAGTTCTTC.